Below, 32 T cell receptor beta chains from the same sample are listed, as sequenced in a study of blood T cell repertoires in COVID-19. Some clones are missing from TCRdb's copy, which holds only in-frame ones; the method was immunoSEQ multiplex PCR. The table lists over 400,000 clones, around 85% of them singletons. Sequencing was carried out using PBMCs or T cells enriched from blood (not recorded which). Every receptor here comes from a woman aged 55-69 years who had recovered from COVID-19.

The chain couples TRBV6-5 to TRBJ2-7; no clear D. Looked up from germline, CDR1 is MNHEY and CDR2 is SVGAGI. V was shortened by 6 bases and J by 2 bases, with 14 bases between the two germline ends. CDR3 length equals 14 residues. CDR3 sequence reads: CASRSGLNTYEQYF. CDR3 coding DNA: TGTGCCAGCAGGTCGGGTCTCAACACCTACGAGCAGTACTTC.

V is TRBV2 and J is TRBJ2-7; maybe TRBD1 (5 bases). The CDR3 covers 13 residues. Germline V lookup: CDR1 SNHLY, CDR2 FYNNEI. V lost 7 bases and J 3 bases, leaving 13 bases between the germline ends. The CDR3 is CASTARQGYEQYV. CDR3 in DNA: TGTGCCAGCACTGCGCGGCAGGGCTACGAGCAGTACGTC.

The chain joins TRBV9 to TRBJ1-1; D call uncertain. CDR1 and CDR2 (germline): SGDLS, YYNGEE. CDR3 length equals 17 residues. V was clipped by 1 base and J by 2 bases, with 18 bases between them. The CDR3, as DNA: TGTGCCAGCAGCGTAACGGGGTCCCCAAATACAAACACTGAAGCTTTCTTT. Amino acid sequence: CASSVTGSPNTNTEAFF.

The chain combines TRBV2 with TRBJ2-7; 8 nucleotides line up with TRBD2. The CDR3 is 13 amino acids. In germline, CDR1 is SNHLY, CDR2 FYNNEI. V was clipped by 9 bases and J by 0 bases; unmatched bases: 4. The CDR3 here is CASKRGISYEQYF. As DNA, the CDR3 is TGTGCCAGTAAGCGGGGGATCTCCTACGAGCAGTACTTC.

The chain is built from TRBV18 and TRBJ1-1; TRBD1 might be the D (6 bases). With 6 bases removed from V and 0 bases from J, the gap between germline ends came to 11 bases. The CDR3 extends over 14 amino acids. CDR1 is KGHSH and CDR2 is LQKENI in the germline V gene. CDR3 in DNA: TGTGCCAGCTCCCCTTGGACAGTGAACACTGAAGCTTTCTTT. Protein: CASSPWTVNTEAFF.

V and J are TRBV2 and TRBJ1-5; 9 nucleotides align to TRBD1. From germline, CDR1 is SNHLY and CDR2 FYNNEI. There are 14 residues in the CDR3. V lost 5 bases, J lost 6 bases, and 5 bases stayed unmatched. The CDR3 sequence: CASSLDRGGQPQHF. The CDR3 coding sequence is TGTGCCAGCAGTTTGGACAGGGGAGGTCAGCCCCAGCATTTT.

This clone was counted only a few times. V usage is TRBV5-1 and J usage is TRBJ1-1; D is undetermined. Trimming removed 5 bases from V and 4 bases from J, with 15 bases in between. Germline V gene data show CDR1 as SGHRS and CDR2 as YFSETQ. This CDR3 spans 14 amino acids. DNA for the CDR3: TGCGCCAGCAGGGCCGCTGGACGGGGCACTGAAGCTTTCTTT. This gives the protein CASRAAGRGTEAFF.

As concerns this clone: Other DNA variants within this sample encode the same CDR3. This rearrangement joins TRBV6-1 to TRBJ2-2; 11 bases match TRBD1. The CDR3 has 15 amino acids. CDR1 and CDR2 from the germline V gene are MNHNS and SASEGT. V shed 3 bases, J shed 5 bases, and the junction held 2 bases outside the gene matches. As DNA, the CDR3 is TGTGCCAGCAGTGAGGGACAGGGGGGGACCGGGGAGCTGTTTTTT. This encodes CASSEGQGGTGELFF.

This chain uses TRBV5-6 with TRBJ1-1; D is ambiguous. The V end was cut by 4 bases, the J end by 3 bases, with 13 bases between. In germline, CDR1 is SGHDT, CDR2 YYEEEE. The CDR3 consists of 14 residues. Here the CDR3 DNA reads TGTGCCAGCAGCCCCGAATTTACACACACTGAAGCTTTCTTT. Protein sequence: CASSPEFTHTEAFF.

The chain employs TRBV5-1 and TRBJ1-6; tentative D call: TRBD1 (5 bases). There are 15 residues in the CDR3. Germline V gene sequence: CDR1 SGHRS, CDR2 YFSETQ. Trimming cost V 4 bases and J 9 bases, with 17 bases left between them. The DNA for the CDR3 is TGCGCCAGCAGCCCGGGGGAAGGGAGGGTTTCACCCCTCCACTTT. This translates into CASSPGEGRVSPLHF.

A remark on this clone: Other nucleotide sequences in the sample specify the same CDR3. This chain connects TRBV12-3 or TRBV12-4 to TRBJ1-3; D ambiguous. V was cut by 8 bases and J by 0 bases, with 5 bases left in between. This CDR3 is built from 12 residues. In DNA form, the CDR3 reads TGTGCCAGCTCCCTCTCTGGAAACACCATATATTTT. Its protein is CASSLSGNTIYF.

The J gene is TRBJ1-3, the V gene TRBV19; D is unclear. CDR1 is LNHDA and CDR2 is SQIVND in the germline V gene (reference sequence). With 5 bases removed from V and 0 bases from J, the gap between germline ends came to 5 bases. The CDR3 length is 13 residues. The CDR3 nucleotides are TGTGCCAGTAGTGGGAGCTCTGGAAACACCATATATTTT. This encodes CASSGSSGNTIYF.

J is TRBJ1-4 and V is TRBV9, with D possibly TRBD1 on 5 matching bases. Looked up from germline, CDR1 is SGDLS and CDR2 is YYNGEE. The V end lost 2 bases, the J end lost 0 bases, and 8 bases lay between the germline ends. The CDR3 is made up of 15 amino acids. As DNA, the CDR3 is TGTGCCAGCAGCGTCGGGGGTACAACTAATGAAAAACTGTTTTTT. Amino acid sequence: CASSVGGTTNEKLFF.

V is TRBV27 and J is TRBJ2-1, with D hard to call. The germline V gene has CDR1 MNHEY and CDR2 SMNVEV (reference sequence). The V and J ends lost 5 bases and 4 bases respectively, with 12 bases between them. CDR3 length: 14 residues. The CDR3 DNA follows: TGTGCCAGCAGTAGGCCTAGACCATACAATGAGCAGTTCTTC. The encoded protein is CASSRPRPYNEQFF.

This clone was seen more than once but under ten times. The V and J genes are TRBV2 and TRBJ2-5, with 8 bases aligning to TRBD2. This CDR3 has 14 amino acids. Germline loops: CDR1 SNHLY, CDR2 FYNNEI. V shed 10 bases and J 3 bases; nucleotides not matched to a gene: 10. This CDR3 is CATQEIAGKETQYF. As DNA, the CDR3 is TGTGCCACCCAAGAGATAGCGGGGAAAGAGACCCAGTACTTC.

The V and J genes are TRBV12-5 and TRBJ1-3, with D possibly matching TRBD1 (6 bases). The CDR3 sequence is 14 residues long. CDR1 is LGHNT, CDR2 FRNRAP, per germline. With 6 bases removed from V and 3 bases from J, the gap between germline ends came to 12 bases. CDR3 nucleotide sequence: TGTGCTAGTGGCACAGACAGGAATGGAAACACCATATATTTT. Amino acid sequence: CASGTDRNGNTIYF.

The J gene is TRBJ1-6, the V gene TRBV7-2; possibly TRBD1 for D (5 bases). The CDR3 has 15 amino acids. V was shortened by 2 bases and J by 4 bases, with 9 bases between the two germline ends. Germline V gives CDR1 SGHTA, CDR2 FQGNSA. CDR3 in amino acids: CASSLNRLYNSPLHF. The CDR3 DNA reads TGTGCCAGCAGCTTAAACAGGTTGTATAATTCACCCCTCCACTTT.

The chain combines TRBV18 with TRBJ2-7, with a possible D match to TRBD1 (6 bases). This CDR3 has 14 residues. The germline V and J ends were trimmed by 5 bases and 2 bases, with 13 bases remaining between them. The germline V gene encodes CDR1 KGHSH and CDR2 LQKENI. Written as DNA, the CDR3 is TGTGCCAGCTCAGAAAACAGGGACACCTACGAGCAGTACTTC. This encodes CASSENRDTYEQYF.

The genes are TRBV5-1 and TRBJ1-4; 7 bases map to TRBD1. V gave up 0 bases and J gave up 7 bases; unmatched junction bases: 9. CDR3 length: 16 residues. Germline values: CDR1 SGHRS, CDR2 YFSETQ. CDR3 in amino acids: CASSLGRGTVGEKLFF. CDR3 coding DNA: TGCGCCAGCAGCTTGGGACGAGGGACAGTAGGTGAAAAACTGTTTTTT.

The chain has TRBV28 and TRBJ1-4; perhaps TRBD1 as D (6 bases). The V gene lost 5 bases and the J gene lost 5 bases, with 15 bases spanning the gap. CDR3 length: 15 amino acids. Germline V CDR1 and CDR2: MDHEN, SYDVKM. CDR3 coding DNA: TGTGCCAGCAGTCTGGCCGGGACACCAAATGAAAAACTGTTTTTT. This sequence encodes CASSLAGTPNEKLFF.

The V and J genes are TRBV11-2 and TRBJ2-3; 12 bases line up with TRBD2. Germline V CDR1 and CDR2: SGHAT, FQNNGV. This CDR3 has 16 amino acids. V dropped 3 bases and J dropped 5; count of bases not matched to a gene: 6. CDR3: CASSFHTSGGLDTQYF. CDR3 in DNA: TGTGCCAGCAGCTTCCACACTAGCGGGGGGTTAGATACGCAGTATTTT.

This clone has just one count. The chain is built from TRBV6-2 or TRBV6-3 and TRBJ2-2; 8 positions match TRBD1. The CDR3 extends over 14 amino acids. Germline V gene lookup returns CDR1 MNHEY and CDR2 SVGEGT. V trimming: 6 bases; J trimming: 6 bases; junction bases outside the gene matches: 6. CDR3 amino acids: CASSRTGSAGELFF. The CDR3 DNA is TGTGCCAGCAGCCGGACAGGGAGTGCCGGGGAGCTGTTTTTT.

This clone showed up just once. The chain links TRBV5-1 to TRBJ2-2; 7 bases align to TRBD1. The V gene end was trimmed by 2 bases and the J gene end by 4 bases; junction bases not matched to a gene: 2. This CDR3 has 14 amino acids. Germline V lookup: CDR1 SGHRS, CDR2 YFSETQ. CDR3 DNA: TGCGCCAGCAGCTTAAGGGGGCTCACCGGGGAGCTGTTTTTT. Translation gives CASSLRGLTGELFF. Drawing the rest from reference TRBV5-1 and TRBJ2-2, the complete variable domain is KAGVTQTPRYLIKTRGQQVTLSCSPISGHRSVSWYQQTPGQGLQFLFEYFSETQRNKGNFPGRFSGRQFSNSRSEMNVSTLELGDSALYLCASSLRGLTGELFFGEGSRLTVL.

The chain combines TRBV27 with TRBJ2-7, with 8 bases identical to TRBD1. The ends lost 5 bases at V and 4 bases at J; junction bases unmatched: 4. The germline V gene has CDR1 MNHEY and CDR2 SMNVEV (reference sequence). The CDR3 consists of 13 residues. For the CDR3, the DNA is TGTGCCAGCAGTCCCAGGACAGGGTACGAGCAGTACGTC. Residues: CASSPRTGYEQYV.

The chain employs TRBV11-3 and TRBJ2-3, with 7 bases matching TRBD1. The CDR3 is 15 residues long. Per germline, CDR1 SGHNT and CDR2 YENEEA. Trimming removed 3 bases from V and 2 bases from J; junction bases left unmatched: 5. CDR3 DNA sequence: TGTGCCAGCAGCTTTAAGGGGACAGACACAGATACGCAGTATTTT. Translated, it gives CASSFKGTDTDTQYF.

This clone was seen a single time. The chain couples TRBV7-2 to TRBJ2-7, with D perhaps TRBD2 (5 bases). Germline V gene data show CDR1 as SGHTA and CDR2 as FQGNSA. V was shortened by 3 bases and J by 3 bases, with 9 bases between the two germline ends. The CDR3 covers 13 residues. The DNA of the CDR3 is TGTGCCAGCAGCTTGCTAGCTTACTACGAGCAGTACTTC. Translation gives CASSLLAYYEQYF.

The rearrangement joins TRBV5-4 to TRBJ1-3; 7 bases match TRBD1. Germline values: CDR1 SGHNT, CDR2 YYREEE (reference sequence). CDR3 length: 14 amino acids. V was clipped by 1 base and J by 5 bases; unmatched bases: 3. The CDR3 loop reads CASSLKGARNTIYF. CDR3 nucleotide sequence: TGTGCCAGCAGCTTGAAGGGGGCCAGAAACACCATATATTTT.

This chain joins TRBV19 and TRBJ1-3; 11 nucleotides agree with TRBD1. Germline CDR1 LNHDA, CDR2 SQIVND (reference sequence). This CDR3 has 15 residues. V shed 5 bases, J shed 2 bases, and the junction held 2 bases outside the gene matches. The CDR3 nucleotides read TGTGCCAGTAGTGCGGACAGGGGGCCTGGAAACACCATATATTTT. Protein sequence: CASSADRGPGNTIYF.

The gene calls are TRBV6-5 and TRBJ2-7; D is possibly TRBD1 (6 bases). Germline V CDR1 and CDR2: MNHEY, SVGAGI. V lost 6 bases and J lost 3, with 15 bases in between. The CDR3 extends over 14 amino acids. CDR3 sequence: CASRAEQGNYEQYV. The CDR3 DNA reads as TGTGCCAGCAGGGCCGAACAGGGAAACTACGAGCAGTACGTC.

J is TRBJ2-2 and V is TRBV5-4; D is uncertain. This CDR3 spans 12 amino acids. CDR1 and CDR2 (germline): SGHNT, YYREEE (reference sequence). Trimming stripped 4 bases from V and 6 bases from J, with 7 bases between. The CDR3 DNA reads as TGTGCCAGCAGCCCCCAGTCCGGGGAGCTGTTTTTT. Translated: CASSPQSGELFF.

The V and J genes are TRBV19 and TRBJ1-5; TRBD1 matches 7 bases. V lost 0 bases, J lost 4 bases, and 9 bases stayed unmatched. Germline CDR1 LNHDA, CDR2 SQIVND (reference sequence). This CDR3 contains 17 residues. The CDR3 here is CASSIEGGRGRNQPQHF. The DNA for the CDR3 is TGTGCCAGTAGTATAGAAGGGGGCAGGGGACGTAATCAGCCCCAGCATTTT.

This rearrangement joins TRBV24-1 to TRBJ2-1; D is ambiguous. The V end was cut by 9 bases, the J end by 14 bases, with 16 bases between. Germline V CDR1 and CDR2: KGHDR, SFDVKD. The CDR3 is 11 amino acids. The CDR3 region is CATHKDGRKFF. The CDR3 region has the DNA TGTGCCACCCATAAGGATGGGCGTAAGTTCTTC.